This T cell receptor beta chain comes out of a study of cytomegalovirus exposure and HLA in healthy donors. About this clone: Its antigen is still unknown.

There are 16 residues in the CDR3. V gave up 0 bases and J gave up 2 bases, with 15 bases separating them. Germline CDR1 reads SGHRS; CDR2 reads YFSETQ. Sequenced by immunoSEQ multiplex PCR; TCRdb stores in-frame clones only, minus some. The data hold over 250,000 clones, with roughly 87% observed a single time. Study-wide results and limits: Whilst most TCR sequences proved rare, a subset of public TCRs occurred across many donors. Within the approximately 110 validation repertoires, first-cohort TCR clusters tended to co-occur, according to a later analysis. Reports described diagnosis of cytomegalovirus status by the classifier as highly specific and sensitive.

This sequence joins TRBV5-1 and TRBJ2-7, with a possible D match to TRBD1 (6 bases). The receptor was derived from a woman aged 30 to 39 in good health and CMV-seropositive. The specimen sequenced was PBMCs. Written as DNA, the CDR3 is TGCGCCAGCAGCTTGGCCGGGACAAGAGCTACCTACGAGCAGTACTTC. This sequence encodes CASSLAGTRATYEQYF.